A single sample is the source of the 5 T cell receptor beta chains below, sequenced in a study of blood T cell repertoires in COVID-19. This table comes from immunoSEQ multiplex PCR, and its TCRdb copy is limited to in-frame clones, with some not included. In the table there are under 150,000 clones, about 82% of which are singletons. Sequenced input: peripheral blood. The source of these receptors is a woman in her thirties or forties with active or convalescent COVID-19.

J is TRBJ2-3 and V is TRBV7-2; D uncertain. This CDR3 has 15 amino acids. V lost 5 bases and J lost 0, with 12 bases in between. Germline V CDR1 and CDR2: SGHTA, FQGNSA. The CDR3 reads CASSPSARSTDTQYF. Written as DNA, the CDR3 is TGTGCCAGCAGCCCCTCGGCGCGGAGCACAGATACGCAGTATTTT. The whole variable domain, remainder taken from reference TRBV7-2 and TRBJ2-3, is GAGVSQSPSNKVTEKGKDVELRCDPISGHTALYWYRQSLGQGLEFLIYFQGNSAPDKSGLPSDRFSAERTGGSVSTLTIQRTQQEDSAVYLCASSPSARSTDTQYFGPGTRLTVL.

V and J are TRBV5-6 and TRBJ1-5; weak D call: TRBD1 (6 bases). V lost 1 base and J 5 bases, leaving 10 bases between the germline ends. The CDR3 loop spans 14 amino acids. Per germline, CDR1 SGHDT and CDR2 YYEEEE. As DNA, the CDR3 is TGTGCCAGCAGCTTGTGGGGGGGGCATCAGCCCCAGCATTTT. Translated: CASSLWGGHQPQHF. The full variable domain, in which reference TRBV5-6 and TRBJ1-5 provide the parts outside the CDR3, is DAGVTQSPTHLIKTRGQQVTLRCSPKSGHDTVSWYQQALGQGPQFIFQYYEEEERQRGNFPDRFSGHQFPNYSSELNVNALLLGDSALYLCASSLWGGHQPQHFGDGTRLSIL.

A few counts support this clone. The V and J genes are TRBV24-1 and TRBJ2-3; weak D call: TRBD1 (6 bases). Germline CDR1 is KGHDR and CDR2 is SFDVKD. The CDR3 runs to 16 residues. V gave up 3 bases and J gave up 4 bases, with 16 bases separating them. The CDR3 loop is CATSDLPGARPDTQYF. The CDR3 nucleotides read TGTGCCACCAGTGATCTACCAGGGGCGCGACCAGATACGCAGTATTTT.

The chain employs TRBV6-2 or TRBV6-3 and TRBJ2-1, with TRBD2 matching 9 bases. Germline V gene sequence: CDR1 MNHEY, CDR2 SVGEGT. This CDR3 spans 15 amino acids. The junction had 11 bases not matched to a gene; V was cut back by 5 bases and J by 9 bases. CDR3 sequence (DNA): TGTGCCAGCAGTCGCCGGGGTAGCGGGAGTACTGAGCAGTTCTTC. Residues: CASSRRGSGSTEQFF.

Points on this clone: Other DNA variants within this sample encode the same CDR3. V gene TRBV2 combines with J gene TRBJ1-3; D gene uncertain. The germline V gene has CDR1 SNHLY and CDR2 FYNNEI. V lost 1 base and J 0 bases, leaving 7 bases between the germline ends. This CDR3 is built from 15 residues. The CDR3 protein is CASSEGRSSGNTIYF. The CDR3 region has the DNA TGTGCCAGCAGTGAAGGACGGAGCTCTGGAAACACCATATATTTT.